The present entry profiles one TCR beta chain with its context. What it recognizes is unknown. After removal of 4 bases from V and 1 base from J, the junction contained 14 bases not matched to a gene. Per the germline V gene, CDR1 is SNHLY and CDR2 is FYNNEI. The CDR3 spans 18 residues. The data belong to a study of cytomegalovirus exposure and HLA in healthy donors. PCR primers comprised 60 Vbeta and 13 Jbeta primers. Assay used: immunoSEQ multiplex PCR; TCRdb lists only in-frame clones, some missing. In the table there are over 70,000 clones, around 80% of which are singletons. Overall study findings and caveats: CMV serostatus was the sole immune exposure information available.

The chain joins TRBV2 to TRBJ2-7, with 9 bases aligning to TRBD2. The clonotype was recovered from a man in his forties or fifties in good health and CMV-seropositive. The material sequenced was PBMCs. The CDR3 nucleotides read TGTGCCAGCAGTGTGTTGCTGTCGGGACTAGCACTTTCCTACGAGCAGTACTTC. It encodes CASSVLLSGLALSYEQYF.